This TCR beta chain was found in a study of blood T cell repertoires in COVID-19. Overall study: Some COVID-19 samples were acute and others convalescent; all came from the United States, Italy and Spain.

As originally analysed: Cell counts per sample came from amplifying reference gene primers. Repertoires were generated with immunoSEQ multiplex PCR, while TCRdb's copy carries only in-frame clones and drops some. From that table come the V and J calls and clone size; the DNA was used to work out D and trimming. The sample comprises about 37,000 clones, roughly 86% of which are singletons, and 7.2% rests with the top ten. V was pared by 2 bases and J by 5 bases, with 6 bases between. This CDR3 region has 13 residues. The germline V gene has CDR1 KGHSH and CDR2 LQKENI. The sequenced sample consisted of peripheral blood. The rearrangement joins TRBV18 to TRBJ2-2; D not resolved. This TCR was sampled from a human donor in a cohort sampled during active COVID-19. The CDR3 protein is CASSPAVTGELFF. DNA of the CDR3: TGTGCCAGCTCACCAGCGGTGACCGGGGAGCTGTTTTTT.